What follows is one T cell receptor (beta chain) and its context. The antigen remains undetermined. After removal of 8 bases from V and 8 bases from J, the junction contained 10 bases not matched to a gene. Germline V CDR1 and CDR2: MNHEY, SVGAGI. CDR3 length: 15 residues. The source of the sample is a study of cytomegalovirus exposure and HLA in healthy donors. General observations from the study: A later analysis found TCR association rates differed by HLA locus, highest for DRB1 and lowest for HLA-C.

Researchers ran the PCR with 60 Vbeta and 13 Jbeta primers. Sequencing used immunoSEQ multiplex PCR; TCRdb keeps in-frame clones, though not all of them. The table shows 160,000 or so clones, with approximately 79% occurring only once. The source material was PBMCs. The chain is built from TRBV6-5 and TRBJ2-2, with 11 bases that match TRBD2. The receptor's source is a woman between 45 and 65 years old in good health and CMV-seropositive. CDR3 nucleotides: TGTGCCAGCGGTAGCGGGGGGGCCGCCAGTGGGGAGCTGTTTTTT. It specifies CASGSGGAASGELFF.